This paragraph reports one T cell receptor (beta chain). This sample is part of a study of T cell responses to AZD1222 COVID-19 vaccine. TCRdb's copy holds only in-frame clones and misses some; the assay was immunoSEQ multiplex PCR. The table shows about 140,000 clones, with more than 90% occurring only once. Germline assignment: CDR1 SGDLS and CDR2 YYNGEE. This CDR3 region has 18 residues. V was shortened by 3 bases and J by 0 bases, with 18 bases between the two germline ends. This receptor was identified in an adult in good health. The J gene is TRBJ2-2, the V gene TRBV9; unclear D gene. Specimen: peripheral blood, collected on day 0 of AZD1222 vaccination. The CDR3 DNA sequence: TGTGCCAGCAGCGGACGCCGTTTGGGGTCACCGAACACCGGGGAGCTGTTTTTT. Amino acid sequence: CASSGRRLGSPNTGELFF.